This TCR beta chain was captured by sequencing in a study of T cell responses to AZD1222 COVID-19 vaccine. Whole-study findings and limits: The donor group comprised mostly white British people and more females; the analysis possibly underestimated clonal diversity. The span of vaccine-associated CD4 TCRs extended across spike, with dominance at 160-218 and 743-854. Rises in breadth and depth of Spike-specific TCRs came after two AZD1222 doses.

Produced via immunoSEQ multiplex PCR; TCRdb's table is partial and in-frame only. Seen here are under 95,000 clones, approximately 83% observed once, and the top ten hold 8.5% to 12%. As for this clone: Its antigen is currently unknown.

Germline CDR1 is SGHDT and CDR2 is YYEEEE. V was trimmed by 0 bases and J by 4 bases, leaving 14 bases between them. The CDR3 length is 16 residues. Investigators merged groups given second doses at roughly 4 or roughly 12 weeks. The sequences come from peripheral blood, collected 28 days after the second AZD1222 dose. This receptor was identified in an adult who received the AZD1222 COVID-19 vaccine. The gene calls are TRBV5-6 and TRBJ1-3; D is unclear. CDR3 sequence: CASSLASVSGGNTIYF. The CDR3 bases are TGTGCCAGCAGCTTGGCCAGCGTCTCGGGGGGAAACACCATATATTTT.